The T cell receptor (beta chain) described here comes from a study of blood T cell repertoires in COVID-19. Overall study: The United States, Italy and Spain were the sources of the acute and convalescent COVID-19 samples. PBMCs, B-cell-depleted T cells, or T cells provided the cDNA or gDNA that made up the material.

Per the germline V gene, CDR1 is ENHRY and CDR2 is SYGVKD. This CDR3 is built from 12 residues. V lost 10 bases to trimming and J lost 1 base, with 11 bases between them. Source study methods: The assay estimated nucleated cells by amplifying reference gene primers. The table came from immunoSEQ multiplex PCR; TCRdb's copy has only in-frame clones and leaves some out. V, J and clone size reflect that table, while D and trimming were determined from the DNA. The sample lists 65,000 to 100,000 clones; roughly four fifths were seen once. This sequence joins TRBV10-3 and TRBJ2-7; D is ambiguous. The clonotype comes from a human donor in a cohort sampled during active COVID-19. The sample consisted of peripheral blood. In DNA, the CDR3 is TGTGCCAGGAAGCGTTGGTCCTACGAGCAGTACTTC. As protein: CARKRWSYEQYF.